The TCR beta chain under discussion was sequenced for a study of T cell responses to AZD1222 COVID-19 vaccine. Points from the study as a whole: Donor demographics were predominantly white British with a female majority; clonal diversity may be underestimated. Without day 14 samples, only post-peak T cell repertoires were studied. At baseline, seropositivity was found in only six or seven AZD1222 recipients.

Clones were sequenced by immunoSEQ multiplex PCR, and TCRdb holds only the in-frame ones, with some missing. Among about 120,000 clones listed, around 85% were seen once. CDR1 and CDR2 from the germline V gene are SGHRS and YFSETQ. The V and J ends lost 3 bases and 6 bases, in that order; junction bases with no gene match: 13. The CDR3 totals 16 residues. Remarks on this clone: What it binds is unknown.

The J gene is TRBJ2-3, the V gene TRBV5-1; 7 positions match TRBD2. The clonotype comes from an adult in good health. The sample in question was peripheral blood, obtained on day 0 of AZD1222 vaccination. The CDR3 DNA follows: TGCGCCAGCAGCTCGGCGGGGAGGGTCTCGTTGGATACGCAGTATTTT. It encodes CASSSAGRVSLDTQYF.